This TCR beta chain was recorded in a study of post-analysis software for immune sequencing data. The wider study: The courses of disease that were included comprised relapsing-remitting, secondary progressive and progressive-relapsing multiple sclerosis. General study results and limits: The normalized Chao1 diversity of multiple sclerosis patients was significantly lower than that of controls. The F measure placed samples prepared in the same batch into strongly shared clusters.

Included in the TCR beta cDNA libraries were unique molecular identifiers. Out of about 0.95 to 10 million T cells, a few hundred thousand cDNA molecules were generated. TCRdb recomputed calls from the PCR reads with MiXCR, one row per CDR3 protein. The data show 450,000 to 700,000 distinct CDR3 sequences, with 44% seen just once and more than 1.5% held by the top ten. In this sample, this clonotype turned up a few times. The antigen is not known. The TCR was taken from a girl aged 5-17 years with multiple sclerosis. The source material was blood.

CDR3 nucleotides: TGCGCCAGCAGCTGGGACTACCAAAGCTCCTACGAGCAGTACTTC. Translated: CASSWDYQSSYEQYF. The chain couples TRBV5-1 to TRBJ2-7; TRBD2 matches 7 bases. This CDR3 comprises 15 residues. V was clipped by 3 bases and J by 0 bases; unmatched bases: 6. The germline V gene encodes CDR1 SGHRS and CDR2 YFSETQ.